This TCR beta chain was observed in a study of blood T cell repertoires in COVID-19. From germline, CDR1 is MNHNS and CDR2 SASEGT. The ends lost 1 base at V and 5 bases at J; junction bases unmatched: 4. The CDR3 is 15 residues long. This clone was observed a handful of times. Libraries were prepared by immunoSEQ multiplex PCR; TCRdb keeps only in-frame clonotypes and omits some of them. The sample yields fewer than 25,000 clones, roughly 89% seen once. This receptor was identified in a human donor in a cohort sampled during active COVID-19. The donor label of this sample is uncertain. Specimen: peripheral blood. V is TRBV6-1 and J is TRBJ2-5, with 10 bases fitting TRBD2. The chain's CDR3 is CASSEDLAGAETQYF. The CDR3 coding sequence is TGTGCCAGCAGTGAAGATCTAGCGGGAGCGGAGACCCAGTACTTC.